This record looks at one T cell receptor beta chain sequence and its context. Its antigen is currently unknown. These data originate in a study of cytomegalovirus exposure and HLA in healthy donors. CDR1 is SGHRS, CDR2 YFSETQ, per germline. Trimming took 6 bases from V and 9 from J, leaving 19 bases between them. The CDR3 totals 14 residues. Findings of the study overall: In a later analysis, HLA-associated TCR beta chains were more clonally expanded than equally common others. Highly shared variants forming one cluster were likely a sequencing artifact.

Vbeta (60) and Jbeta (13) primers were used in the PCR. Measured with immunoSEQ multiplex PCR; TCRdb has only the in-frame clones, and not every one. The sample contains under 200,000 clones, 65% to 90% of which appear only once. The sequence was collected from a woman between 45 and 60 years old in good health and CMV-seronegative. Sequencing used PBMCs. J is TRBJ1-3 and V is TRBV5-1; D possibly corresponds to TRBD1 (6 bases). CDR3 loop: CASKGDGDRGTIYF. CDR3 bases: TGCGCCAGCAAGGGGGACGGCGACCGGGGCACCATATATTTT.